This is a list of T cell receptor beta chains from one sample in a study of T-cell memory formation after mild COVID-19. MiXCR, applied by TCRdb to the 5' RACE reads, yields one record per CDR3 protein. The profile covers about 16,000 distinct CDR3 sequences, with roughly 25% appearing a single time and 50% to 60% taken by the ten largest. The sample was PBMCs or a T cell subset sorted from them (not recorded which). These receptors came from a man in his late teens or twenties who had mild COVID-19 (a few samples of this study predate the infection). Cell type and time point are not known. The CDR3 runs from the conserved cysteine through the conserved F or W. A D gene is named only where the DNA matches it firmly. Only part of the rows carry a size: once, few, many, or a class if the clone is expanded.

size	V	D	J	CDR3	DNA
many	TRBV9	.	TRBJ1-2	CASSGLTDYGYTF	TGTGCCAGCAGCGGACTCACGGATTATGGCTACACCTTC
.	TRBV12-3/TRBV12-4	.	TRBJ2-3	CASSLAGLGTDTQYF	TGTGCCAGCAGCCTGGCGGGGCTCGGCACAGATACGCAGTATTTT
many	TRBV10-3	TRBD1	TRBJ1-2	CAISESAATLRTGGNYGYTF	TGTGCCATCAGTGAGTCGGCGGCTACCCTCCGGACAGGGGGCAACTATGGCTACACCTTC
many	TRBV7-9	.	TRBJ1-1	CASSPHGNKVEAFF	TGTGCCAGCAGCCCCCACGGTAACAAGGTTGAAGCTTTCTTT
many	TRBV7-9	TRBD2	TRBJ2-5	CASSGGKTSWVETQYF	TGTGCCAGCAGCGGGGGAAAGACTAGCTGGGTGGAGACCCAGTACTTC
few	TRBV19	.	TRBJ1-1	CASSIARDTEAFF	TGTGCCAGTAGTATAGCACGAGACACTGAAGCTTTCTTT
many	TRBV6-6	TRBD1	TRBJ1-2	CASRGTGSVYGYTF	TGTGCCAGCAGAGGGACAGGGTCAGTCTATGGCTACACCTTC
.	TRBV7-7	TRBD1	TRBJ2-5	CASSWDRDGETQYF	TGTGCTAGCAGCTGGGACAGGGACGGAGAGACCCAGTACTTC
many	TRBV13	TRBD1	TRBJ1-2	CASSLRQGSGYTF	TGTGCCAGCAGCCTACGACAGGGAAGTGGCTACACCTTC
.	TRBV9	.	TRBJ2-7	CASSVVGGLSDEQYF	TGTGCCAGCAGCGTAGTTGGGGGGCTTAGCGACGAGCAGTACTTC
many	TRBV4-3	TRBD2	TRBJ2-1	CASSDASGYNEQFF	TGCGCCAGCAGCGACGCTAGCGGGTACAATGAGCAGTTCTTC
many	TRBV5-1	.	TRBJ2-7	CASSSWGAYDEQYF	TGCGCCAGCAGCTCCTGGGGTGCATACGACGAGCAGTACTTC
many	TRBV12-3/TRBV12-4	.	TRBJ2-7	CASSLVDTYEQYF	TGTGCCAGCAGTTTAGTGGACACCTACGAGCAGTACTTC
medium-sized	TRBV20-1	TRBD2	TRBJ2-7	CSASTSGGAGFNEQYF	TGCAGTGCTTCGACTAGCGGGGGGGCCGGTTTTAACGAGCAGTACTTC
few	TRBV6-1	TRBD1	TRBJ1-5	CASRGQGAGQPQHF	TGTGCCAGCAGGGGACAGGGGGCTGGTCAGCCCCAGCATTTT
many	TRBV29-1	TRBD1	TRBJ1-4	CSARQGSSEKLFF	TGCAGCGCCCGACAGGGGTCGAGTGAAAAACTGTTTTTT
few	TRBV11-2	TRBD2	TRBJ2-3	CASSPTAGEGDTQYF	TGTGCCAGCAGCCCCACGGCGGGGGAGGGAGATACGCAGTATTTT
few	TRBV5-1	.	TRBJ2-5	CASSYRAETQYF	TGCGCCAGCAGCTACAGGGCGGAGACCCAGTACTTC
.	TRBV6-5	.	TRBJ2-5	CASRPNTQETQYF	TGTGCCAGCAGACCAAACACCCAAGAGACCCAGTACTTC
many	TRBV7-9	.	TRBJ2-2	CASIPGSAGELFF	TGTGCCAGCATCCCCGGATCGGCCGGGGAGCTGTTTTTT
many	TRBV12-3/TRBV12-4	TRBD1	TRBJ1-2	CASTPRGSQGANHGYTF	TGTGCCAGCACTCCCCGGGGGAGCCAGGGGGCTAACCATGGCTACACCTTC
many	TRBV6-2/TRBV6-3	.	TRBJ1-5	CASSWGSGNQPQHF	TGTGCCAGCAGTTGGGGCTCGGGCAATCAGCCCCAGCATTTT
few	TRBV20-1	TRBD1	TRBJ2-5	CSAPRTGRQETQYF	TGCAGTGCTCCTAGGACAGGTCGACAAGAGACCCAGTACTTC
.	TRBV5-4	TRBD2	TRBJ2-7	CASSPRTSSYEQYF	TGTGCCAGCAGCCCTCGGACTAGTTCCTACGAGCAGTACTTC
once	TRBV4-2	TRBD2	TRBJ2-5	CASSQESLAGWETQYF	TGTGCCAGCAGCCAAGAGAGTCTAGCGGGATGGGAGACCCAGTACTTC
few	TRBV30	.	TRBJ1-1	CAWSVTVLFGTEAFF	TGTGCCTGGAGTGTTACGGTTCTTTTTGGAACTGAAGCTTTCTTT
few	TRBV7-6	TRBD2	TRBJ2-1	CASSPTGLADNEQFF	TGTGCCAGCAGCCCCACGGGACTAGCGGACAATGAGCAGTTCTTC